The 17 T cell receptor beta chains presented below share a single source sample, sequenced in a study of beta chain features in type 1 diabetes. Study results and limitations: Shortening that was moderate but significant affected the TCRB CDR3s of Type 1 diabetes patients in all four CD4+ subsets.

The antigens of these receptors remain unknown. The investigators reverse transcribed all of the isolated RNA, so they sequenced expressed TCRB transcripts. Sequencing used immunoSEQ multiplex PCR; TCRdb keeps in-frame clones, though not all of them. Of 120,000 to 150,000 clones in the sample, less than 15% were seen once. Source material: central memory CD4+ T cells from blood. The receptors shown here come from a man between 18 and 35 years old with type 1 diabetes.

The chain carries TRBV9 and TRBJ2-3, with unresolved D. V was trimmed by 6 bases and J by 5 bases, leaving 10 bases between them. The CDR3 extends over 12 amino acids. Germline CDR1 reads SGDLS; CDR2 reads YYNGEE. The CDR3 DNA follows: TGTGCCAGCACCCCCGTCCGAGATACGCAGTATTTT. Translated: CASTPVRDTQYF.

The chain links TRBV2 to TRBJ2-7, with D maybe TRBD1 (6 bases). Between the trimmed V and J ends, which lost 2 bases and 7 bases, there was a span of 15 bases. The CDR3 covers 14 residues. Looked up from germline, CDR1 is SNHLY and CDR2 is FYNNEI. CDR3 sequence: CASSENRAGGEQYF. The CDR3 DNA reads TGTGCCAGCAGTGAAAACAGGGCCGGCGGGGAGCAGTACTTC.

Only a few counts were recorded for this clone. This sequence joins TRBV5-1 and TRBJ2-7, with 8 bases matching TRBD1. With V trimmed by 1 base and J by 5 bases, 8 bases remained unmatched. Germline V CDR1 and CDR2: SGHRS, YFSETQ. The CDR3 is 15 amino acids. The CDR3 DNA follows: TGCGCCAGCAGCTTGCTGGCAGGGGGCGCGAACGAGCAGTACTTC. It translates to CASSLLAGGANEQYF. Full variable domain (outside the CDR3, taken from reference TRBV5-1 and TRBJ2-7): KAGVTQTPRYLIKTRGQQVTLSCSPISGHRSVSWYQQTPGQGLQFLFEYFSETQRNKGNFPGRFSGRQFSNSRSEMNVSTLELGDSALYLCASSLLAGGANEQYFGPGTRLTVT.

This clone was picked up a small number of times. This sample includes further DNA sequences coding for the same CDR3. This sequence joins TRBV10-3 and TRBJ1-1, with D hard to call. The CDR3 is 14 amino acids. Germline assignment: CDR1 ENHRY and CDR2 SYGVKD. V was clipped by 0 bases and J by 2 bases, with 7 bases between them. CDR3 bases: TGTGCCATCAGTGAGTCCCCTGAAAACACTGAAGCTTTCTTT. Protein sequence: CAISESPENTEAFF.

This clone has a handful of counts. The rearrangement uses TRBV18 and TRBJ1-1; D not resolved. V was shortened by 5 bases and J by 1 base, with 8 bases between the two germline ends. There are 13 residues in the CDR3. CDR1 and CDR2 (germline): KGHSH, LQKENI. The CDR3 region has the DNA TGTGCCAGCTCATCGGACGGGAACACTGAAGCTTTCTTT. Residues: CASSSDGNTEAFF.

This chain links TRBV7-2 with TRBJ2-7; TRBD1 agrees at 8 bases. Trimming cost V 3 bases and J 3 bases; bases outside gene matches: 1. The CDR3 runs 13 residues. Germline V gene data show CDR1 as SGHTA and CDR2 as FQGNSA. The CDR3 protein is CASSFGQGYEQYF. For the CDR3, the DNA is TGTGCCAGCAGCTTTGGACAGGGCTACGAGCAGTACTTC.

The chain joins TRBV6-5 to TRBJ2-1; 11 positions match TRBD2. This CDR3 is 15 amino acids long. The germline CDR1 and CDR2 sequences are MNHEY and SVGAGI. Germline trimming cut 5 bases from V and 2 bases from J; bases unmatched to any gene: 2. The CDR3 reads CASSLAGGTYNEQFF. CDR3 sequence (DNA): TGTGCCAGCAGTCTAGCGGGGGGTACCTACAATGAGCAGTTCTTC.

This clone has just a few counts. This sequence joins TRBV9 and TRBJ1-5; D ambiguous. Trimming stripped 0 bases from V and 2 bases from J, with 9 bases between. This CDR3 spans 15 amino acids. Per germline, CDR1 SGDLS and CDR2 YYNGEE. The CDR3 loop reads CASSVDGMGNQPQHF. In nucleotides, the CDR3 is TGTGCCAGCAGCGTAGACGGGATGGGCAATCAGCCCCAGCATTTT.

This clone was counted only a few times. The CDR3 region has the DNA TGTGCCAGCAGCGTAGGGGGCAGCCAAGAGACCCAGTACTTC. It encodes CASSVGGSQETQYF. The chain is built from TRBV9 and TRBJ2-5, with D tentatively TRBD1 (5 bases). CDR3 length equals 14 residues. The ends were cut back, 0 bases at V and 1 base at J, with 7 bases in the middle. In germline, CDR1 is SGDLS, CDR2 YYNGEE.

This clone was observed a handful of times. The V gene is TRBV30, the J gene TRBJ2-7; D may be TRBD1 (5 bases). The CDR3 sequence is 13 residues long. CDR1 GTSNPN and CDR2 SVGIG come from the germline V gene (reference sequence). Trimming cost V 4 bases and J 8 bases, with 18 bases left between them. The CDR3: CAWNPDTKGQQYF. CDR3 in DNA: TGTGCCTGGAACCCGGACACCAAGGGCCAGCAGTACTTC.

The rearrangement links TRBV30 to TRBJ2-2; D gene uncertain. V lost 1 base, J lost 2 bases, and 8 bases lay in between. Germline lookup yields CDR1 GTSNPN and CDR2 SVGIG (reference sequence). The CDR3 spans 14 residues. The CDR3 sequence is CAWSGLGNTGELFF. The CDR3 DNA sequence: TGTGCCTGGAGTGGGCTGGGTAACACCGGGGAGCTGTTTTTT.

This clone was seen many times. The rearrangement links TRBV15 to TRBJ1-6, with D maybe TRBD1 (5 bases). In germline, CDR1 is LNHNV, CDR2 YYDKDF (reference sequence). V was cut by 0 bases and J by 5 bases, with 5 bases left in between. CDR3 length: 14 residues. CDR3 sequence (DNA): TGTGCCACCAGCAGAGAGGGGGATAATTCACCCCTCCACTTT. Protein: CATSREGDNSPLHF.

The rearrangement links TRBV4-1 to TRBJ2-5; tentatively, D is TRBD1 or TRBD2 (7 bases each). Germline CDR1 reads MGHRA; CDR2 reads YSYEKL. CDR3 size: 16 residues. The V end lost 4 bases, the J end lost 4 bases, and 19 bases lay between the germline ends. In DNA form, the CDR3 reads TGCGCCAGCAGCCTTGACAGGGAGGGGGGCGCAGAGACCCAGTACTTC. It specifies CASSLDREGGAETQYF.

The chain joins TRBV11-3 to TRBJ2-1; D might be TRBD2 (5 bases). The CDR3 extends over 15 amino acids. Trimming took 3 bases from V and 2 from J, leaving 11 bases between them. CDR1 and CDR2 from the germline V gene are SGHNT and YENEEA. CDR3 coding DNA: TGTGCCAGCAGCTTGCGGGCACCTCCCTACAATGAGCAGTTCTTC. Translation gives CASSLRAPPYNEQFF.

This clone came up a few times. V is TRBV27 and J is TRBJ2-4, with 8 bases that match TRBD1. The CDR3 has 15 amino acids. J gave up 8 bases and V 9 bases, and 15 bases lay outside the gene matches. Germline V lookup: CDR1 MNHEY, CDR2 SMNVEV (reference sequence). Written as DNA, the CDR3 is TGTGCCAGGGGACCGACAGGGGCTGTTGTAGACATTCAGTACTTC. Translation gives CARGPTGAVVDIQYF.

The V gene is TRBV28, the J gene TRBJ1-2, with a possible D match to TRBD1 (6 bases). The ends were cut back, 8 bases at V and 7 bases at J, with 20 bases in the middle. Germline V CDR1 and CDR2: MDHEN, SYDVKM. This CDR3 has 14 residues. CDR3 sequence: CASLGEGGNFGYTF. CDR3 nucleotide sequence: TGTGCCAGCCTCGGCGAAGGGGGAAATTTTGGCTACACCTTC.

The chain has TRBV14 and TRBJ1-1; the match to TRBD1 covers 9 bases. Germline V gene sequence: CDR1 SGHDN, CDR2 FVKESK. There are 14 residues in the CDR3. V was pared by 6 bases and J by 0 bases, with 2 bases of the junction left unmatched. In nucleotides, the CDR3 is TGTGCCAGCAGTCGGGACAGGGTGAACACTGAAGCTTTCTTT. Its translation is CASSRDRVNTEAFF.